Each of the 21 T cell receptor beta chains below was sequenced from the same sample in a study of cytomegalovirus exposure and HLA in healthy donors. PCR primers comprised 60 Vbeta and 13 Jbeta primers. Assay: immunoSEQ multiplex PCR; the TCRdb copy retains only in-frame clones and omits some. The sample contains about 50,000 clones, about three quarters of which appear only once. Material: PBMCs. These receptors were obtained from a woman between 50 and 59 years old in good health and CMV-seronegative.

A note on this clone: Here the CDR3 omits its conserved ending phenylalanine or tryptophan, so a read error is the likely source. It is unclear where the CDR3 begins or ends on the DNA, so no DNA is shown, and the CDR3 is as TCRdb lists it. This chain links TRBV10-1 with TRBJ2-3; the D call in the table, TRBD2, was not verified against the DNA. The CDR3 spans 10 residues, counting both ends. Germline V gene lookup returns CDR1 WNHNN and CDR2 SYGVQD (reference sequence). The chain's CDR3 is CASSEWDYPL.

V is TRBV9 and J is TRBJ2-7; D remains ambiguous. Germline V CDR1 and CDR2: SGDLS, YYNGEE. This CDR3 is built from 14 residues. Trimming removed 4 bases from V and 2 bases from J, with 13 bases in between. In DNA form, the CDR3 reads TGTGCCAGCAGCCCCTCCTACCTCCCCTACGAGCAGTACTTC. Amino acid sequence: CASSPSYLPYEQYF.

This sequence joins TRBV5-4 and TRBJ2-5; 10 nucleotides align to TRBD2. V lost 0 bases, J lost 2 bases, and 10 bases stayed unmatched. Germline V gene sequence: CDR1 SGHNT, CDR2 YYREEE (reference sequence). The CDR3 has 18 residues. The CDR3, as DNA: TGTGCCAGCAGCTTGGAAGGGCTAGCGGGAGTGGAGCAAGAGACCCAGTACTTC. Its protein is CASSLEGLAGVEQETQYF.

The CDR3 nucleotides are TGTGCCAGCAGTGAGTCGTACCAAGAGACCCAGTACTTC. Translating gives CASSESYQETQYF. This chain uses TRBV25-1 with TRBJ2-5; no definite D call. This CDR3 contains 13 residues. The germline V gene has CDR1 MGHDK and CDR2 SYGVNS. V dropped 3 bases and J dropped 0 bases, with 5 bases sitting between them. Supplemented by reference TRBV25-1 and TRBJ2-5, the full variable domain reads EADIYQTPRYLVIGTGKKITLECSQTMGHDKMYWYQQDPGMELHLIHYSYGVNSTEKGDLSSESTVSRIRTEHFPLTLESARPSHTSQYLCASSESYQETQYFGPGTRLLVL.

DNA for the CDR3: TGTGCCAGCAGCGTATCAGGGGACGACCCACAGTTCTTC. It is translated as CASSVSGDDPQFF. V and J are TRBV9 and TRBJ2-1; a weak D match, TRBD1 (6 bases). V gave up 1 base and J gave up 13 bases, with 15 bases separating them. CDR1 SGDLS and CDR2 YYNGEE come from the germline V gene. This CDR3 comprises 13 residues.

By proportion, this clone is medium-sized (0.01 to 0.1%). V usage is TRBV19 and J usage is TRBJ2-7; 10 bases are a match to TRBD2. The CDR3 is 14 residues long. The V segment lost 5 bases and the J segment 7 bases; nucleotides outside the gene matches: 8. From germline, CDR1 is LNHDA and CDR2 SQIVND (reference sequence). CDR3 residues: CASSQAGGMREQYF. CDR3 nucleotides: TGTGCCAGTAGTCAAGCGGGAGGGATGCGGGAGCAGTACTTC.

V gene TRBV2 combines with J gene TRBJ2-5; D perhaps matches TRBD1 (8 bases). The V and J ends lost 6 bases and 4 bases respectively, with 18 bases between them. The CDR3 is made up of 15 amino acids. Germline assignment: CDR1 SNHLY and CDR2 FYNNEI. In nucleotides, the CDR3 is TGTGCCAGCAGGGCTGGACAGGGAGGGGGAGAGACCCAGTACTTC. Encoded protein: CASRAGQGGGETQYF.

CDR3 amino acids: CASSLQETQYF. The DNA of the CDR3 is TGTGCCAGCAGCCTACAAGAGACCCAGTACTTC. The chain is built from TRBV2 and TRBJ2-5; no definite D call. V shed 6 bases and J shed 2 bases, with 4 bases lying between them. CDR1 is SNHLY, CDR2 FYNNEI, per germline. The CDR3 contains 11 residues.

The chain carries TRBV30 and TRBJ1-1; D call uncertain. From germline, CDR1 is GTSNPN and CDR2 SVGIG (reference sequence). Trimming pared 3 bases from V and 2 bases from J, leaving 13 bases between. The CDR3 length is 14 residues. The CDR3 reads CAWSNLATNTEAFF. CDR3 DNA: TGTGCCTGGAGCAACCTTGCCACTAACACTGAAGCTTTCTTT.

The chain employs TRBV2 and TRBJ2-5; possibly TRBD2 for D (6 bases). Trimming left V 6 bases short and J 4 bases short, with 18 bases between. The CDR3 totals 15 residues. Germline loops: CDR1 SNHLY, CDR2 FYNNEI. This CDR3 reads CASSPGATGVETQYF. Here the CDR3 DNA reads TGTGCCAGCAGCCCCGGGGCAACGGGGGTAGAGACCCAGTACTTC.

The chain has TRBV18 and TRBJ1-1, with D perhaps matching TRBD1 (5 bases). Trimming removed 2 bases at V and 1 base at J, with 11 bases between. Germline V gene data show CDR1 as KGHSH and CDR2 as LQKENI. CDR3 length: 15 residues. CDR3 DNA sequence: TGTGCCAGCTCACCAGTCCCCGGGGGGAACACTGAAGCTTTCTTT. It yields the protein CASSPVPGGNTEAFF.

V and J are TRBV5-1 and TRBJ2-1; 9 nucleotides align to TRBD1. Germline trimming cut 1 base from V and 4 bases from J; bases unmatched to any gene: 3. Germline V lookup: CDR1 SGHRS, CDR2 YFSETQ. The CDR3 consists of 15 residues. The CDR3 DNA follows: TGCGCCAGCAGCTTGACAGGGGGCAGGTACAATGAGCAGTTCTTC. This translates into CASSLTGGRYNEQFF.

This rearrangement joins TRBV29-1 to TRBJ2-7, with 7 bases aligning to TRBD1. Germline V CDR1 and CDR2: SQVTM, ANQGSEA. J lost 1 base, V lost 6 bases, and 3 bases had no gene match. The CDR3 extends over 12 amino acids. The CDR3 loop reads CSVRDSSYEQYF. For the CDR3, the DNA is TGCAGCGTCCGGGACAGTTCCTACGAGCAGTACTTC.

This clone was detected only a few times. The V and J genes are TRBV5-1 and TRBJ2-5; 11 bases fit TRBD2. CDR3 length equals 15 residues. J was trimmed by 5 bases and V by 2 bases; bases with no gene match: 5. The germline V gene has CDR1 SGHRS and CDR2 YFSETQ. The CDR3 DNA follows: TGCGCCAGCAGCTTCGGCCTAGCGGGAGGCGAGACCCAGTACTTC. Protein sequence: CASSFGLAGGETQYF.

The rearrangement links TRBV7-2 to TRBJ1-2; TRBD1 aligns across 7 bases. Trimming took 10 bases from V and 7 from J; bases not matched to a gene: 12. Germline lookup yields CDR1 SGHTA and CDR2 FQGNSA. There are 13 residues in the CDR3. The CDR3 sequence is CATSRDRESGYTF. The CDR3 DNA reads TGTGCCACCTCGAGAGACAGGGAAAGTGGCTACACCTTC.

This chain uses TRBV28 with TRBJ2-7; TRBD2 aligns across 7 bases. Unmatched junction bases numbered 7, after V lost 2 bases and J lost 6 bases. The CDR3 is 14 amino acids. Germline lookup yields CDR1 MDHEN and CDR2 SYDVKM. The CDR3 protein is CASSLRAGAGEQYF. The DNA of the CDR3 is TGTGCCAGCAGTTTAAGGGCGGGAGCCGGCGAGCAGTACTTC. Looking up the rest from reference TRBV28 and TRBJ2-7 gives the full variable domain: DVKVTQSSRYLVKRTGEKVFLECVQDMDHENMFWYRQDPGLGLRLIYFSYDVKMKEKGDIPEGYSVSREKKERFSLILESASTNQTSMYLCASSLRAGAGEQYFGPGTRLTVT.

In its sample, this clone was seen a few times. For the CDR3, the DNA is TGTGCCAGCATGGGGACAGCGCGGAACACTGAAGCTTTCTTT. The encoded protein is CASMGTARNTEAFF. This rearrangement joins TRBV28 to TRBJ1-1; 7 positions match TRBD1. The length of the CDR3 is 14 residues. After removal of 7 bases from V and 1 base from J, the junction contained 6 bases not matched to a gene. The V gene's germline CDR1 is MDHEN and CDR2 SYDVKM. The full variable domain, completed using reference TRBV28 and TRBJ1-1, is DVKVTQSSRYLVKRTGEKVFLECVQDMDHENMFWYRQDPGLGLRLIYFSYDVKMKEKGDIPEGYSVSREKKERFSLILESASTNQTSMYLCASMGTARNTEAFFGQGTRLTVV.

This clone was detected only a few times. CDR3 in DNA: TGTGCCAGCAGTTACGCTAGGGGAGGAAACACCATATATTTT. Translated: CASSYARGGNTIYF. This chain uses TRBV6-5 with TRBJ1-3; D perhaps matches TRBD1 (5 bases). This CDR3 is built from 14 residues. In germline, CDR1 is MNHEY, CDR2 SVGAGI. V dropped 2 bases and J dropped 4 bases, with 9 bases sitting between them.

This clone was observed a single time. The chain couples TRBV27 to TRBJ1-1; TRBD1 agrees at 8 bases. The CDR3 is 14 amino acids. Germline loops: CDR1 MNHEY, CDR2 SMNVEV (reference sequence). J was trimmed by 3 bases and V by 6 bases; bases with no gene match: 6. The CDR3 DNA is TGTGCCAGCAGCTCAACAGGGGGGTACACTGAAGCTTTCTTT. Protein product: CASSSTGGYTEAFF.

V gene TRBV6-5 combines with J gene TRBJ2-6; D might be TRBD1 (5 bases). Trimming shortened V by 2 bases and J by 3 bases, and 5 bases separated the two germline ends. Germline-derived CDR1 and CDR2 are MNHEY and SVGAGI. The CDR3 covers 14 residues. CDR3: CASSYRGGANVLTF. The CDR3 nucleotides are TGTGCCAGCAGTTACAGGGGTGGGGCCAACGTCCTGACTTTC.

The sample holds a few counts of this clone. The CDR3 nucleotides read TGTGCCAGCGCCAAGAGGGCCCAGCATTTT. Residues: CASAKRAQHF. The rearrangement uses TRBV28 and TRBJ1-5; no definite D call. Germline V gives CDR1 MDHEN, CDR2 SYDVKM. Trimming pared 8 bases from V and 11 bases from J, leaving 10 bases between. The CDR3 covers 10 residues.